This T cell receptor beta chain was obtained from a study of cytomegalovirus exposure and HLA in healthy donors. Findings and limits, study-wide: V- and J-gene trimming in TCR beta was tied to a missense DCLRE1C variant by an analysis performed later. In most subjects, TCR beta sequences reportedly gave accurate predictions of HLA-A and HLA-B alleles.

Remarks on this clone: What it recognizes is unknown.

This CDR3 has 16 amino acids. The V gene lost 2 bases and the J gene lost 2 bases, with 15 bases spanning the gap. The V gene's germline CDR1 is MGHRA and CDR2 YSYEKL. This PCR relied on a set of 60 Vbeta primers and 13 Jbeta primers. The table came from immunoSEQ multiplex PCR; TCRdb's copy has only in-frame clones and leaves some out. The table has approximately 300,000 clones, 80% seen once. Samples came from healthy bone marrow donors. The material sequenced was PBMCs. This clonotype originated in a girl aged 2-15 years in good health and CMV-seronegative. The chain uses TRBV4-1 and TRBJ1-2; D perhaps matches TRBD1 (5 bases). CDR3 sequence reads: CASSQPTERKNYGYTF. DNA for the CDR3: TGCGCCAGCAGCCAACCGACAGAAAGGAAGAACTATGGCTACACCTTC.